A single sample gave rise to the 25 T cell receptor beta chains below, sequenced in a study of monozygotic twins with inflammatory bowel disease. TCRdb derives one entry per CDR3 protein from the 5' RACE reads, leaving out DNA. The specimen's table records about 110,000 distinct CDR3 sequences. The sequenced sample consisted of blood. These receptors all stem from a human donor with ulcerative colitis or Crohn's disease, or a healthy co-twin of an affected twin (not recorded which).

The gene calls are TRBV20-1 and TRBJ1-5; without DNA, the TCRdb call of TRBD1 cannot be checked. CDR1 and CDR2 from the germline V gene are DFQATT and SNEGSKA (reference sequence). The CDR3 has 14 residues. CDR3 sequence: CSASGRRSNQPQHF.

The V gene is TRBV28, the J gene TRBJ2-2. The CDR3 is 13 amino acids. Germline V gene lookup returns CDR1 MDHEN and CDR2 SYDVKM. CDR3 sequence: CASSRTYTGELFF.

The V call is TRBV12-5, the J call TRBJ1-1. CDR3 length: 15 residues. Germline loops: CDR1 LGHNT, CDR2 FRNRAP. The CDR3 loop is CASRKNLGRNTEAFF.

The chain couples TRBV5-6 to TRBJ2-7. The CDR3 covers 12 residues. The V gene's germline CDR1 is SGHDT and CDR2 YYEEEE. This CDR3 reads CASSSYSYEQYF.

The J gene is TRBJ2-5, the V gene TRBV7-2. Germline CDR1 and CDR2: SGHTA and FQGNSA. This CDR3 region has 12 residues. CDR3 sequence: CASSSGQETQYF.

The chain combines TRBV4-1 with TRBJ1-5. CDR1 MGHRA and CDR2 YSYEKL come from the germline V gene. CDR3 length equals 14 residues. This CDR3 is CASGVATSNQPQHF.

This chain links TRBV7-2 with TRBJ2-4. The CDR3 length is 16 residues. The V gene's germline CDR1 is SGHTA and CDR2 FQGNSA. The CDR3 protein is CASSLAPEVGLYIQYF.

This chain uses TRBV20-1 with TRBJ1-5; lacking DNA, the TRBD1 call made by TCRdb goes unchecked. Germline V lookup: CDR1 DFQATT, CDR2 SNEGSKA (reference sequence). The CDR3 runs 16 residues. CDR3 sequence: CSARPTENYSNQPQHF.

CDR3 residues: CASSQPGVVVAF. This chain links TRBV3-1 with TRBJ1-1; TCRdb outputs TRBD1, but without DNA this stays unchecked. The CDR3 consists of 12 residues. Germline CDR1 and CDR2: LGHDT and YNNKEL (reference sequence).

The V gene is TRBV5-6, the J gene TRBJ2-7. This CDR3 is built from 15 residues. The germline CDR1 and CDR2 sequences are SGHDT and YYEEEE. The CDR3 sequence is CASSLTAASSYEQYF.

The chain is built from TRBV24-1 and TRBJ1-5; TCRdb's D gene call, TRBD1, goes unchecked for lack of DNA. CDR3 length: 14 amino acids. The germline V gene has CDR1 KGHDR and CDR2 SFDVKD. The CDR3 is CATSEGGFNQPQHF.

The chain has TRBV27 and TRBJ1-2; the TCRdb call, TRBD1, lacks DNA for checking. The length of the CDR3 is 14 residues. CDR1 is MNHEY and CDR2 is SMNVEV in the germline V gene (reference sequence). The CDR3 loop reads CASSLIGEGYGYTF.

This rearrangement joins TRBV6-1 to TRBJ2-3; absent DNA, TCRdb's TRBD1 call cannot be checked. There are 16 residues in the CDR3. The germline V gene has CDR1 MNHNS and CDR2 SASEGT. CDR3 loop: CASSTTGQGAPDTQYF.

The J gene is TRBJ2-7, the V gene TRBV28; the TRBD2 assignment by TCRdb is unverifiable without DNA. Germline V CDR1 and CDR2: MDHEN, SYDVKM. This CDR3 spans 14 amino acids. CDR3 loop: CASSFSGADYEQYF.

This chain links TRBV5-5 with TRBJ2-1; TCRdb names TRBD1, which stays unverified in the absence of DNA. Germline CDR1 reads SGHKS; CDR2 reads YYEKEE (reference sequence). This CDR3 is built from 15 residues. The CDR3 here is CASSFPVKGNNEQFF. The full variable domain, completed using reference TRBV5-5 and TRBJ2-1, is DAGVTQSPTHLIKTRGQQVTLRCSPISGHKSVSWYQQVLGQGPQFIFQYYEKEERGRGNFPDRFSARQFPNYSSELNVNALLLGDSALYLCASSFPVKGNNEQFFGPGTRLTVL.

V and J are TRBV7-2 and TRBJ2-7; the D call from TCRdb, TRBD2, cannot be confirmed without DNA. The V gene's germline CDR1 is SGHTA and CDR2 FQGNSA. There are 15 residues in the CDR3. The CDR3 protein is CASSLGLAGPYEQYF.

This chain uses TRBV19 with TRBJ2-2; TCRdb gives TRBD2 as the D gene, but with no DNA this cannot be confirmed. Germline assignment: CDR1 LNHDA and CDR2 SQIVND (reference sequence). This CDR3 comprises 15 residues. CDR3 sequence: CASRRIAGDTGELFF.

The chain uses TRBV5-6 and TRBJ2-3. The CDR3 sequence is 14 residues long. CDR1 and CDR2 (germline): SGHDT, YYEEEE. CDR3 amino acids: CASSLVTVTDTQYF.

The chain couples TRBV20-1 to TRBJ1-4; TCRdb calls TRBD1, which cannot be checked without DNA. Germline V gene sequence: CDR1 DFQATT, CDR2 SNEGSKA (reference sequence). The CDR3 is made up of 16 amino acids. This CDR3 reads CSASDRGKDWGEKLFF.

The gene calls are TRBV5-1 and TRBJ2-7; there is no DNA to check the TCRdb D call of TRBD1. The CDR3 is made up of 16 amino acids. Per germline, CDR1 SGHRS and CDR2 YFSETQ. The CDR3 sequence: CASSRLQDSAANEQYF.

The CDR3 is CATSDPGQGGNEQIF. The J gene is TRBJ2-1, the V gene TRBV24-1; TCRdb reports TRBD1, a call that lacks DNA to check it against. The CDR3 has 15 residues. Germline lookup yields CDR1 KGHDR and CDR2 SFDVKD.

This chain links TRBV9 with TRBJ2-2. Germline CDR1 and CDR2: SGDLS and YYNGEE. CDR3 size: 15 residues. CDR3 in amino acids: CASSSSFFDTGELFF.

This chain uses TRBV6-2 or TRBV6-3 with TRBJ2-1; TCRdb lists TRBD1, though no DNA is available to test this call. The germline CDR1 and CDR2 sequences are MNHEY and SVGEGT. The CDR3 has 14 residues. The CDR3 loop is CASRDRRPYNEQFF.

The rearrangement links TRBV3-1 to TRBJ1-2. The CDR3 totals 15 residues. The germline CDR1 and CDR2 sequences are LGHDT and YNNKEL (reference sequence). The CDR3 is CASSRSELFNYGYTF.

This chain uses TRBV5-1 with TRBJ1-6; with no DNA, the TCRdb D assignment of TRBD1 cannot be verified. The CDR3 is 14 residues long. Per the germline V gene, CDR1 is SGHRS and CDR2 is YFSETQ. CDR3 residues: CASSSQPGGSPLHF.